The sequence of this T cell receptor beta chain was determined in a study of naive and memory T cell subsets. Whole-study findings and limits: A clonotype means one alpha or beta sequence, not an alpha/beta pair.

Both TRBC1 and TRBC2 were covered by a beta constant-region primer of two equimolar oligonucleotides. One entry per CDR3 protein results from TCRdb running MiXCR on the UMI-ligation and nested PCR reads. Of approximately 89,000 distinct CDR3 sequences listed, around 6.5% were seen once; the top ten hold 1.6%. CDR1 is SGHDN, CDR2 FVKESK, per germline. V was trimmed by 1 base and J by 5 bases, leaving 5 bases between them. The CDR3 runs 12 residues. This clonotype was observed at least ten times. Its cognate antigen is unknown. This TCR came from a human donor in good health. The gene calls are TRBV14 and TRBJ2-5; no definite D call. The sequencing sample was made of central memory CD4+ T cells from blood. The CDR3 region is CASSQASETQYF. As DNA, the CDR3 is TGTGCCAGCAGCCAAGCCTCTGAGACCCAGTACTTC. The full variable domain, rest sourced from reference TRBV14 and TRBJ2-5, is EAGVTQFPSHSVIEKGQTVTLRCDPISGHDNLYWYRRVMGKEIKFLLHFVKESKQDESGMPNNRFLAERTGGTYSTLKVQPAELEDSGVYFCASSQASETQYFGPGTRLLVL.